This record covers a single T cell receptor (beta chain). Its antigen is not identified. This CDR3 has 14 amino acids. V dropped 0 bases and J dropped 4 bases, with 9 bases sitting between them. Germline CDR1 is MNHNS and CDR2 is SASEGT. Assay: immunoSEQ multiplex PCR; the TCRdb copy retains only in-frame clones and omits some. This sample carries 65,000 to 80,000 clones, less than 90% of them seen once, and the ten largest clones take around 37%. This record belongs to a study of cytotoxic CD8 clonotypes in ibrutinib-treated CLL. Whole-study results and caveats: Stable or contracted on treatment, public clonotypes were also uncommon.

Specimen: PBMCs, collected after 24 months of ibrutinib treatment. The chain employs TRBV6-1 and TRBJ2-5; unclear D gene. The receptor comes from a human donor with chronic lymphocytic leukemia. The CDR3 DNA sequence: TGTGCCAGCAGTGAAGCTTACAGCCCAGAGACCCAGTACTTC. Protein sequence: CASSEAYSPETQYF.